Included here is one TCR beta chain sequence, with context. This clone was seen only a few times. What antigen it recognizes has not been identified. One base away there is no much larger clone; base qualities are not given. These data belong to a study of PD-1 blockade in classical Hodgkin lymphoma (dated by TCRdb to the early 2020s). Notes on the research overall: Nivolumab dosing was 3 mg/kg intravenously every 2 weeks, continuing until either disease progression or unacceptable toxicity. The study used TCR beta sequencing and CyTOF to define a peripheral blood immune signature of response to PD-1 blockade in classical Hodgkin lymphoma. Study-wide conclusions, independent of this receptor: Only a single clinical trial cohort was studied, and what caused the repertoire differences, possibly disease activity or prior therapy, remained undefined. Among trial patients, those achieving complete response had baseline diversity similar to that of newly diagnosed patients, while diversity was significantly lower in partial responders and progressors. Baseline TCR diversity was reported to be lower in newly diagnosed patients than in healthy donors, and even lower in relapsed/refractory patients. By C4D1, a significant rise was seen in CD4+ TCR diversity but not in CD8+ TCR diversity (p=0.0027 vs p=0.16), and the rise was most apparent among complete responders (p=0.02). Patients starting nivolumab less than 1 year after ASCT had lower diversity and were excluded from later analyses to avoid confounding by immune reconstitution.

The sample's time point label, in plain terms: cycle 4 day 1 (C4D1), after five to seven weeks of nivolumab. Relapse after autologous stem cell transplantation had occurred in all trial patients, and cohorts A, B and C were distinguished by prior brentuximab vedotin exposure. The trial cohort was composed of around 60 patients with relapsed/refractory classical Hodgkin lymphoma, for whom complete response, partial response or progressive disease was recorded as best overall response. Trial patients were treated with single-agent nivolumab in the multi-cohort phase II CheckMate 205 trial. An independent review committee assessed best overall response using the 2007 International Working Group response criteria. Trial PBMCs were obtained immediately prior to nivolumab initiation (C1D1) and on therapy at cycle 2 day 1 and cycle 4 day 1. Peripheral blood was collected in 8 mL Vacutainer Cell Preparation Tubes, from which PBMCs were isolated by centrifugation and then cryopreserved.

The Qiagen DNeasy kit was used to extract genomic DNA from unsorted PBMCs and from the negatively selected CD4+ and CD8+ fractions. TCR beta CDR3 regions were amplified by immunoSEQ multiplex PCR using primers annealing to V and J segments. A synthetic immune receptor repertoire was used to minimize amplification bias, and any remaining bias was removed computationally after sequencing. In the source study's methods: Repertoire diversity was quantified as the Shannon entropy index using custom Python scripts. The unsorted, CD4+ and CD8+ repertoires were each analyzed separately, with the exception of combined analyses, where CD4+ and CD8+ sequences were merged in silico. A clone was considered expanded if an increase in frequency of at least 2-fold after treatment relative to C1D1 was found, and a pseudocount of 0.5 was applied to clones undetected at baseline. Clones with 0 or 1 copy at C1D1 were defined as singleton clones, while clones with 2 or more copies were defined as non-singleton clones. By matching protein sequences in sorted samples from the same patient, clones expanded in unsorted samples were annotated as CD4+, CD8+ or unknown. Diversity changes from C1D1 to C4D1 were tested in paired samples using Wilcoxon tests. TCRdb holds this immuneACCESS table with in-frame rearrangements only. Some clones are missing; in checked studies, unresolved V genes explain under half, and the rest has no known cause. The V and J calls and clone size come from that table; D and trimming were worked out from the DNA. Counted in this sample were about 64,000 clones; around 90% of them appeared once. About 9.3% of the sample rests with the top ten.

V is pared back by 5 bases and J by 8 bases, with 12 bases lying between the germline termini. The CDR3 holds 12 amino acids from the cysteine to the phenylalanine. Only the CDR3 DNA is retained, 36 bases long and in frame from the first base. CDR1 MNHEY and CDR2 SVGAGI were looked up in the germline V gene. The sequence was obtained from a human donor with classical Hodgkin lymphoma. The chain employs TRBV6-5 and TRBJ1-1; the D gene is perhaps TRBD1, from 5 matching bases. This specimen was peripheral blood mononuclear cells (PBMCs), taken before the fourth cycle of nivolumab. The CDR3 protein sequence reads: CASSRLRGEAFF. The DNA sequence reads TGTGCCAGCAGTCGCTTACGGGGGGAAGCTTTCTTT.